This T cell receptor (beta chain) stems from a study of blood T cell repertoires in COVID-19. Study-level background: Specimens from acute and convalescent COVID-19 originated in the United States, Italy and Spain. The cDNA or gDNA used as material had been derived from T cells, B-cell-depleted T cells, or PBMCs.

In the source study's methods: Reference gene primer amplification yielded estimated nucleated cell counts. TCRdb's copy holds only in-frame clones and misses some; the assay was immunoSEQ multiplex PCR. The V and J calls and clone size are taken from that table; D and trimming were inferred from the DNA. Counted here are fewer than 250,000 clones, around 90% occurring once; the ten biggest clones make up 3%. Germline values: CDR1 LGHNA, CDR2 YNFKEQ. Trimming left V 1 base short and J 4 bases short, with 12 bases between. The CDR3 is 15 amino acids. This chain joins TRBV4-2 and TRBJ2-3; possibly TRBD2 for D (6 bases). Sequencing was performed on peripheral blood. The sequence derives from a man between 60 and 75 years old with acute or convalescent COVID-19. CDR3 region: CASSQAGGGADTQYF. DNA of the CDR3: TGTGCCAGCAGCCAAGCCGGCGGCGGGGCAGATACGCAGTATTTT.